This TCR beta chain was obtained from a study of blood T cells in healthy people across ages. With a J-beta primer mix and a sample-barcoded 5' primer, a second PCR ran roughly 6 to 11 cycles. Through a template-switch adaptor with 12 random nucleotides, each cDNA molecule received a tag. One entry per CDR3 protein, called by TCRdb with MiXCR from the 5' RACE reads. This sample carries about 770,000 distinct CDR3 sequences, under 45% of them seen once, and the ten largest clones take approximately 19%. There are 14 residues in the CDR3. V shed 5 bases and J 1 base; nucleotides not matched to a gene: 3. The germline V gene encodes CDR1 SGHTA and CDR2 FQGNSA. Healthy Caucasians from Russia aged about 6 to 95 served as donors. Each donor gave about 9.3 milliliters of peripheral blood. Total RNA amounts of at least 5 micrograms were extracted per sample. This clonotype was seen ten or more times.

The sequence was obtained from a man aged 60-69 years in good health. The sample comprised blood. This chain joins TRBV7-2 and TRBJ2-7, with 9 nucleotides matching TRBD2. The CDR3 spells CASSQRGASYEQYF. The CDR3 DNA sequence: TGTGCCAGCAGCCAGCGGGGGGCTTCCTACGAGCAGTACTTC. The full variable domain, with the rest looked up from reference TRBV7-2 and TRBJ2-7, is GAGVSQSPSNKVTEKGKDVELRCDPISGHTALYWYRQSLGQGLEFLIYFQGNSAPDKSGLPSDRFSAERTGGSVSTLTIQRTQQEDSAVYLCASSQRGASYEQYFGPGTRLTVT.